These 30 T cell receptor beta chains came from one sample sequenced in a study of T cell repertoires in cytomegalovirus infection. These receptors lack a known antigen. TCRdb itself ran the reads through MiXCR, one entry per CDR3 protein. The sample consists of roughly 170,000 distinct CDR3 sequences, about 22% of them appearing once. The specimen was CD8+ T cells from cultured PBMCs, collected from culture after CMV antigen stimulation. The source of these receptors is a human donor in good health (CMV status not recorded). Some clones in this sample may be carry-over from other donors' samples.

This clonotype has more than one count but fewer than ten. The chain has TRBV7-2 and TRBJ2-3; a weak D match, TRBD2 (6 bases). CDR1 and CDR2 from the germline V gene are SGHTA and FQGNSA. V was trimmed by 6 bases and J by 6 bases, leaving 25 bases between them. The CDR3 has 17 residues. The DNA for the CDR3 is TGTGCCAGCAGTCAAGACGCCAGGTTCGGGAGAGAGGATACGCAGTATTTT. Translating it yields CASSQDARFGREDTQYF.

The chain uses TRBV7-9 and TRBJ2-1, with 8 bases lining up with TRBD2. With 5 bases clipped from V and 7 bases from J, the junction kept 13 bases outside the gene matches. This CDR3 region has 16 residues. CDR1 is SEHNR, CDR2 FQNEAQ, per germline (reference sequence). The CDR3, as DNA: TGTGCCAGCAGCAGGCCGACTAGCGAGGGTGGGAATGAGCAGTTCTTC. It yields the protein CASSRPTSEGGNEQFF.

The chain employs TRBV7-8 and TRBJ2-7, with 10 nucleotides matching TRBD2. With V trimmed by 5 bases and J by 4 bases, 5 bases remained unmatched. This CDR3 has 14 residues. Germline values: CDR1 SGHVS, CDR2 FQNEAQ. The CDR3 spells CASSPASGGYEQYF. CDR3 DNA sequence: TGTGCCAGCAGCCCTGCTAGCGGGGGTTACGAGCAGTACTTC.

This clonotype was recorded once. The rearrangement uses TRBV12-3 or TRBV12-4 and TRBJ2-3; 9 bases align to TRBD2. V shed 5 bases, J shed 4 bases, and the junction held 7 bases outside the gene matches. The CDR3 has 15 residues. CDR3 in amino acids: CASSNRLAVADTQYF. In DNA, the CDR3 is TGTGCCAGCAGTAATCGACTAGCGGTAGCAGATACGCAGTATTTT.

This clonotype was recorded a few times. The V call is TRBV6-6, the J call TRBJ2-2, with 7 bases aligning to TRBD1. The junction had 12 bases not matched to a gene; V was cut back by 5 bases and J by 0 bases. Germline V gene data show CDR1 as MNHNY and CDR2 as SVGAGI (reference sequence). The CDR3 loop spans 18 amino acids. CDR3: CASSVRRGQGANTGELFF. CDR3 bases: TGTGCCAGCAGTGTGCGTCGAGGGCAGGGGGCGAACACCGGGGAGCTGTTTTTT.

The V and J genes are TRBV27 and TRBJ2-2; the match to TRBD2 covers 14 bases. Germline V lookup: CDR1 MNHEY, CDR2 SMNVEV (reference sequence). This CDR3 contains 16 residues. The trim removed 7 bases at V and 4 bases at J, leaving 5 bases unmatched. The chain's CDR3 is CASTTSGGAVTGELFF. CDR3 sequence (DNA): TGTGCCAGCACGACTAGCGGGGGGGCCGTCACCGGGGAGCTGTTTTTT.

The chain joins TRBV7-2 to TRBJ2-7, with 8 nucleotides matching TRBD1. Looked up from germline, CDR1 is SGHTA and CDR2 is FQGNSA. The CDR3 runs 15 residues. V lost 5 bases, J lost 3 bases, and 9 bases stayed unmatched. The CDR3 spells CASSLNGQGVYEQYF. The CDR3, as DNA: TGTGCCAGCAGCCTCAACGGACAGGGAGTCTACGAGCAGTACTTC.

Regarding this clonotype: One junction end does not reproduce the germline sequence, and a read error may be involved. CDR3 amino acids: CASRLTGQASKGAKRKLFF. CDR3 sequence (DNA): TGTGCTAGCAGACTTACGGGACAGGCGTCTAAAGGAGCGAAGAGGAAACTGTTTTTT. The V call is TRBV7-7, the J call TRBJ1-4; TRBD1 aligns across 8 bases. Per germline, CDR1 SSHAT and CDR2 FNYEAQ (reference sequence). This CDR3 comprises 19 residues.

The chain uses TRBV6-8 and TRBJ2-7; 7 bases fit TRBD2. The CDR3 extends over 12 amino acids. V was clipped by 6 bases and J by 1 base; unmatched bases: 0. Germline V gene sequence: CDR1 MNHGY, CDR2 SAAAGT. The CDR3 nucleotides are TGTGCCAGCAGAGCGGGATCCTACGAGCAGTACTTC. This sequence encodes CASRAGSYEQYF.

This clonotype has more than one count but fewer than ten. V usage is TRBV6-1 and J usage is TRBJ1-2; 7 bases are a match to TRBD1. This CDR3 is built from 13 residues. Looked up from germline, CDR1 is MNHNS and CDR2 is SASEGT. After removal of 6 bases from V and 4 bases from J, the junction contained 5 bases not matched to a gene. This CDR3 is CASSWDSSYGYTF. The CDR3 DNA follows: TGTGCCAGCAGCTGGGACAGCTCCTATGGCTACACCTTC.

This clonotype turned up a few times. The V call is TRBV7-6, the J call TRBJ2-5, with D hard to call. Germline loops: CDR1 SGHVS, CDR2 FNYEAQ. CDR3 length: 12 residues. Trimming pared 11 bases from V and 0 bases from J, leaving 10 bases between. CDR3 region: CACSLYQETQYF. CDR3 DNA: TGTGCCTGTTCGTTGTACCAAGAGACCCAGTACTTC.

This clonotype was counted a few times. This rearrangement joins TRBV7-2 to TRBJ1-1; weak D call: TRBD1 (6 bases). CDR3 length: 15 amino acids. Trimming left V 3 bases short and J 1 base short, with 12 bases between. Germline CDR1 reads SGHTA; CDR2 reads FQGNSA. Here the CDR3 DNA reads TGTGCCAGCAGCTTGGTGGGACACCGGAACACTGAAGCTTTCTTT. It codes for CASSLVGHRNTEAFF.

The chain carries TRBV7-8 and TRBJ1-1; D might be TRBD1 (6 bases). Deletions cut 1 base from V and 10 bases from J, with 19 bases between. This CDR3 has 15 residues. Germline V gene sequence: CDR1 SGHVS, CDR2 FQNEAQ. CDR3: CASSLEGPIGQRAFF. CDR3 DNA sequence: TGTGCCAGCAGCTTAGAAGGCCCCATTGGACAGCGAGCTTTCTTT.

The rearrangement joins TRBV13 to TRBJ1-1; D is unresolved. CDR3 length: 14 amino acids. The germline CDR1 and CDR2 sequences are PRHDT and FYEKMQ (reference sequence). V gave up 3 bases and J gave up 1 base, with 9 bases separating them. Here the CDR3 reads CASSFLSTNTEAFF. CDR3 in DNA: TGTGCCAGCAGCTTCTTATCAACGAACACTGAAGCTTTCTTT.

The rearrangement uses TRBV5-6 and TRBJ1-2; D unresolved. Trimming took 2 bases from V and 12 from J, leaving 11 bases between them. CDR3 length: 11 residues. From germline, CDR1 is SGHDT and CDR2 YYEEEE. The CDR3 DNA follows: TGTGCCAGCAGCTTAGGAGGGCCGGACACCTTC. Residues: CASSLGGPDTF.

This clonotype is a singleton in its sample. The chain combines TRBV6-4 with TRBJ2-7; D uncertain. V lost 0 bases to trimming and J lost 4 bases, with 7 bases between them. CDR1 and CDR2 (germline): MRHNA, SNTAGT. There are 13 residues in the CDR3. The CDR3 DNA follows: TGTGCCAGCAGTGACTCGGTAGGATACGAGCAGTACTTC. Its protein product is CASSDSVGYEQYF.

A few counts support this clonotype. The rearrangement uses TRBV7-9 and TRBJ2-7; the D call may be TRBD1 or TRBD2 (5 bases each). The CDR3 runs to 14 residues. Per germline, CDR1 SEHNR and CDR2 FQNEAQ (reference sequence). V was cut by 5 bases and J by 3 bases, with 14 bases left in between. The CDR3 is CASSARDRYYEQYF. CDR3 bases: TGTGCCAGCAGCGCTCGGGACCGTTACTACGAGCAGTACTTC.

The chain links TRBV7-9 to TRBJ2-7; TRBD2 is a possible D gene (6 bases). The CDR3 runs 16 residues. The germline V gene encodes CDR1 SEHNR and CDR2 FQNEAQ (reference sequence). Deletions cut 2 bases from V and 2 bases from J, with 16 bases between. As DNA, the CDR3 is TGTGCCAGCAGCTTAACAGAAGGCAGGGAGGCCTACGAGCAGTACTTC. Amino acids: CASSLTEGREAYEQYF.

The chain is built from TRBV12-3 or TRBV12-4 and TRBJ2-2; no clear D gene. The CDR3 has 13 amino acids. Trimming took off 5 bases at V and 2 bases at J, with 6 bases between the two ends. The CDR3 region is CASSRINTGELFF. The CDR3 DNA is TGTGCCAGCAGTCGGATTAACACCGGGGAGCTGTTTTTT.

The chain combines TRBV7-2 with TRBJ2-7; 8 positions agree with TRBD1. V dropped 6 bases and J dropped 4; count of bases not matched to a gene: 8. Germline V CDR1 and CDR2: SGHTA, FQGNSA. CDR3 size: 14 residues. The CDR3 DNA follows: TGTGCCAGCAGTATAAACAGGGGGTCTTACGAGCAGTACTTC. As protein: CASSINRGSYEQYF.

This clonotype showed up just a few times. The chain couples TRBV25-1 to TRBJ2-3; weak D call: TRBD2 (5 bases). This CDR3 spans 17 amino acids. V was trimmed by 0 bases and J by 2 bases, leaving 15 bases between them. CDR1 is MGHDK, CDR2 SYGVNS, per germline. In nucleotides, the CDR3 is TGTGCCAGCAGTGAATATATGGGTCGGGATCTCACAGATACGCAGTATTTT. It is translated as CASSEYMGRDLTDTQYF.

This clonotype came up a few times. The chain recombines TRBV6-4 with TRBJ1-2; the D gene is possibly TRBD1 (5 bases). Germline V gene data show CDR1 as MRHNA and CDR2 as SNTAGT. The CDR3 runs 13 residues. The ends were cut back, 6 bases at V and 8 bases at J, with 16 bases in the middle. The CDR3 nucleotides read TGTGCCAGCAGACCCGACAGTTTAGGAGGCTACACCTTC. It is translated as CASRPDSLGGYTF.

This clonotype was seen only a few times. This rearrangement joins TRBV12-3 or TRBV12-4 to TRBJ1-3; D is unclear. The ends were cut back, 3 bases at V and 4 bases at J, with 10 bases in the middle. The CDR3 covers 14 residues. The CDR3 loop reads CASSFGVTGNTIYF. CDR3 DNA sequence: TGTGCCAGCAGTTTTGGGGTGACGGGAAACACCATATATTTT.

In this sample, this clonotype turned up a few times. The chain couples TRBV20-1 to TRBJ1-5; 8 bases are shared with TRBD1. V gave up 6 bases and J gave up 1 base; unmatched junction bases: 8. The CDR3 is 15 residues long. CDR1 and CDR2 from the germline V gene are DFQATT and SNEGSKA (reference sequence). This CDR3 reads CSATDRGWSNQPQHF. The DNA for the CDR3 is TGCAGTGCAACTGACAGGGGTTGGAGCAATCAGCCCCAGCATTTT.

CDR3 sequence: CASSSFGTGFSLGFTDTQYF. CDR3 in DNA: TGTGCCAGCAGCTCGTTCGGGACAGGGTTTTCGCTGGGGTTCACAGATACGCAGTATTTT. V usage is TRBV7-9 and J usage is TRBJ2-3; 9 bases are a match to TRBD1. CDR1 SEHNR and CDR2 FQNEAQ come from the germline V gene (reference sequence). The CDR3 extends over 20 amino acids. V was pared by 4 bases and J by 2 bases, with 19 bases of the junction left unmatched.

V is TRBV6-1 and J is TRBJ2-1; 8 bases are shared with TRBD2. V dropped 3 bases and J dropped 4; count of bases not matched to a gene: 2. Germline CDR1 reads MNHNS; CDR2 reads SASEGT. The CDR3 has 14 residues. As DNA, the CDR3 is TGTGCCAGCAGTGACCGGGAGGGGTACAATGAGCAGTTCTTC. Amino acid sequence: CASSDREGYNEQFF.

A note on this clonotype: The junction departs from germline at one end; a sequencing error may be responsible. The chain employs TRBV4-3 and TRBJ1-5; possibly TRBD1 for D (5 bases). This CDR3 is built from 14 residues. CDR1 is LGHNA and CDR2 is YSLEER in the germline V gene. Written as DNA, the CDR3 is TGCGCCAGCAGCGAAGACAGAGGCAATCAGCCCCAGCATTTT. Translated: CASSEDRGNQPQHF.

The V gene is TRBV7-2, the J gene TRBJ2-3; 13 bases are a match to TRBD2. Trimming took 4 bases from V and 2 from J; bases not matched to a gene: 3. The germline CDR1 and CDR2 sequences are SGHTA and FQGNSA. CDR3 size: 16 residues. The CDR3 sequence: CASSYGTSGVTDTQYF. In nucleotides, the CDR3 is TGTGCCAGCAGCTACGGGACTAGCGGGGTCACAGATACGCAGTATTTT.

In this sample, this clonotype turned up a few times. The J gene is TRBJ2-5, the V gene TRBV7-6; D not resolved. CDR3 length equals 13 residues. Trimming took 4 bases from V and 2 from J, leaving 8 bases between them. The germline gives CDR1 SGHVS, CDR2 FNYEAQ. CDR3 bases: TGTGCCAGCAGCTCCCCGTGGCAAGAGACCCAGTACTTC. Translation gives CASSSPWQETQYF.

The chain uses TRBV7-2 and TRBJ1-6; 8 positions match TRBD1. Unmatched junction bases numbered 5, after V lost 1 base and J lost 9 bases. The CDR3 spans 15 residues. The germline gives CDR1 SGHTA, CDR2 FQGNSA. CDR3 coding DNA: TGTGCCAGCAGCTTAGATCAGGGGGCTGGTTCACCCCTCCACTTT. This encodes CASSLDQGAGSPLHF.